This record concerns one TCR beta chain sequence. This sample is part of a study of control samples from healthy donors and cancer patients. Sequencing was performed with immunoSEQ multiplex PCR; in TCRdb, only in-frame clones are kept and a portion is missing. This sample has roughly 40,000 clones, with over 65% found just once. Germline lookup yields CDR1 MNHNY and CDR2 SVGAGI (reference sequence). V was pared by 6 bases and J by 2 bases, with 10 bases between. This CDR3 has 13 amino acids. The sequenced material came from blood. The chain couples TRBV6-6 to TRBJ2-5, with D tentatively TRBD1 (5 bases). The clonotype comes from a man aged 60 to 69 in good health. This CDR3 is CASRGRFQETQYF. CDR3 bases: TGTGCCAGCAGGGGGCGTTTTCAAGAGACCCAGTACTTC.